The present T cell receptor beta chain was sequenced within a study of response to subunit inactivated influenza vaccine. Using its own MiXCR run on the RT-PCR reads, TCRdb lists one record per CDR3 protein. The table includes around 300,000 distinct CDR3 sequences, about 20% detected once. The germline gives CDR1 SGHTA, CDR2 FQGNSA. This CDR3 spans 13 amino acids. The trim removed 1 base at V and 7 bases at J, leaving 4 bases unmatched. This chain connects TRBV7-2 to TRBJ2-7; TRBD2 matches at 7 bases. This TCR was recovered from a man aged 50-75 years who received an inactivated influenza vaccine. The specimen comprised PBMCs from blood, sampled 21 months after vaccination. CDR3 in DNA: TGTGCCAGCAGCTTAGAAGCGGGGTGGGAGCAGTACTTC. Translation gives CASSLEAGWEQYF.